This entry is about one T cell receptor (beta chain). Many counts were recorded for this clonotype. This receptor's antigen is unknown. Per-nucleotide qualities are absent, and no much larger clonotype sits a single base away. V trim: 4 bases; J trim: 4 bases; unmatched bases: 16. Including the terminal cysteine and phenylalanine, the CDR3 comprises 19 residues. CDR3 DNA is the only sequence kept; it has 57 bases, read in frame from the first base. The germline V gene provides CDR1 SGHTS and CDR2 YDEGEE. Amplification of TCR beta CDR3 regions was carried out from RNA transcripts. A first-round RT-PCR of the TCR CDR3 used the HTBI primer set with the Qiagen OneStep RT-PCR kit. Libraries were constructed in a second round of multiplex PCR, after which size selection and purification were carried out. Paired-end sequencing of the libraries was performed with 100 bp reads on an Illumina HiSeq2000. In the original analysis: SOAPnuke was used to process the raw data, with reads discarded if the reads contained adapters or uncalled bases, had a mean Phred below 15, or lacked an exact constant-primer or identifier match. High-quality paired reads were merged using COPE v1.2.5, and each unique nucleotide sequence was defined as a clonotype. MiTCR v1.1 was used to align the clonotypes against IMGT TRBV, TRBD and TRBJ reference segments. Analysis was restricted to V-J combinations with a frequency above 0.0001, which covered over 98% of repertoires. A TCS score was defined as the ratio between F50 (clonal expansion) and ExV (chaos), using BLOSUM62-based TCRdist between CDR3 peptides within each V-J. Welch's t-statistics and random forest reduced 450 to 600 V-J features to about 12, which were used in a naive Bayes classifier (R e1071). TCRdb trimmed the raw reads at Q25, called clones with MiXCR and kept productive beta chains. For every CDR3 protein sequence, its rows merge into one entry that carries the most common genes and DNA. The V and J calls shown here were made by TCRdb, not taken from the authors' results. This sample has about 560,000 distinct CDR3 sequences in its table, and about 15% of those were observed once. Around 7.5% of the sample comes from the top ten.

This sample is part of a study of T cells in Graves' hyperthyroidism and ophthalmopathy (dated by TCRdb to about 2019). With respect to the entire study: Peripheral blood samples were taken at initial diagnosis, before any treatment was given. Whether ophthalmopathy could be predicted prospectively was tested in an independent validation cohort made up of approximately 19 hyperthyroidism patients plus 17 patients who later progressed to ophthalmopathy. The roughly 100 discovery patients were randomly divided into training and test sets at a 7:3 ratio. TCR V-J signatures able to tell the groups apart were searched for in a discovery cohort of 100 patients, of whom more than 40 had Graves' ophthalmopathy and around 56 had stable Graves' hyperthyroidism. After sampling, hyperthyroidism patients received methimazole starting at 30 mg daily, and ophthalmopathy patients received high-dose intravenous methylprednisolone. In more than 5 Graves' hyperthyroidism patients, the study also compared T-cell repertoires from thyroid tissue with T-cell repertoires from blood. The paper reports TCR Vbeta CDR3 sequencing of approximately 140 peripheral blood samples: under 45 ophthalmopathy, 75 to 80 hyperthyroidism and approximately 17 progressor patients.

A patient counted as having stable Graves' hyperthyroidism if no progression to ophthalmopathy occurred over 18 months of follow-up. Hyperthyroidism patients were newly diagnosed, with disease duration under 2 months, and aged 18 to 65 years. Patients with uncontrolled infections, other autoimmune diseases, pregnancy or lactation were excluded. Diagnoses were established on the basis of clinical symptoms, serum thyroxine and TRAb, thyroid ultrasound, and orbital computed tomography. Ficoll-Paque density gradient centrifugation was used to isolate PBMCs from approximately 10 ml of fresh peripheral blood. Total RNA was extracted with Trizol reagent, and quality was checked on an Agilent 2100 Bioanalyzer. What the research found in general, with its limitations: During validation, the model predicted progression to ophthalmopathy a median of approximately 6 months ahead of onset, with approximately 70% sensitivity and under 85% specificity. A model built on a 13 V-J signature distinguished ophthalmopathy from stable hyperthyroidism, reaching 87.88% sensitivity and around 82% specificity in cross-validation and 80%/75% in testing. Most expanded thyroid clonotypes (frequency above 0.001) were also detected in blood, suggesting blood repertoires may reflect thyroid immune responses. No statistical method was used to set the sample size in advance, and investigators knew the group allocation.

This chain joins TRBV5-8 to TRBJ2-3, and 12 bases in between align with TRBD2. Material for sequencing was blood. This receptor was taken from a woman under 40 with Graves' hyperthyroidism. The CDR3 protein is CASSNVLQPGLAGSDTQYF. The nucleotide sequence reads as follows: TGTGCCAGCAGCAACGTGCTTCAGCCAGGACTAGCGGGATCAGATACGCAGTATTTT. The CDR3, completed at both ends by the reference TRBV5-8 and TRBJ2-3 genes, gives the full variable domain EAGVTQSPTHLIKTRGQQATLRCSPISGHTSVYWYQQALGLGLQFLLWYDEGEERNRGNFPPRFSGRQFPNYSSELNVNALELEDSALYLCASSNVLQPGLAGSDTQYFGPGTRLTVL.